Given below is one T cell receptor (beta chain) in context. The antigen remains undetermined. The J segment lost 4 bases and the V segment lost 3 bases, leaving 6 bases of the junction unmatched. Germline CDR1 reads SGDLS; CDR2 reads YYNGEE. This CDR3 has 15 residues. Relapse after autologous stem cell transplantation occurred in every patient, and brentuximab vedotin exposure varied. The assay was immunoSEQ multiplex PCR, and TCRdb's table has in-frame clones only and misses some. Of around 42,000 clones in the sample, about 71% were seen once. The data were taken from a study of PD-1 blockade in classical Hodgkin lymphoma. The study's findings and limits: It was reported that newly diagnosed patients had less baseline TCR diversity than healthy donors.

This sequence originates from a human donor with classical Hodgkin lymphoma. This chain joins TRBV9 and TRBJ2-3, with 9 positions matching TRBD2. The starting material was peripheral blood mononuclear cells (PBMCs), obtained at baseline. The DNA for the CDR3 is TGTGCCAGCAGCGGTAGCGGGAGTTCCGCAGATACGCAGTATTTT. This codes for CASSGSGSSADTQYF.